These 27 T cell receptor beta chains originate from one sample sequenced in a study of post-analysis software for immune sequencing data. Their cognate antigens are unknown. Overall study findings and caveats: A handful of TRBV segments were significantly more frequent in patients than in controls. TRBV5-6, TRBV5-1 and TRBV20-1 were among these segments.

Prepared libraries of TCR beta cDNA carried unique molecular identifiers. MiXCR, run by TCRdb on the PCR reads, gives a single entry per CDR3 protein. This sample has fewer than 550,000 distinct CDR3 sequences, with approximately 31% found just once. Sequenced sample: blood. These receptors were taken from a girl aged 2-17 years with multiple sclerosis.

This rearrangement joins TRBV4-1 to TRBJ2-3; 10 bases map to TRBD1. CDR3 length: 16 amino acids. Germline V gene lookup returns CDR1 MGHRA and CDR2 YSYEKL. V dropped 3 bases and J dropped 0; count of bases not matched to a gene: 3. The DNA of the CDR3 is TGCGCCAGCAGCCAGGGACAGGGGATTAGCACAGATACGCAGTATTTT. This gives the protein CASSQGQGISTDTQYF.

CDR3 sequence: CASSHGMGQGSYEQYF. In DNA form, the CDR3 reads TGTGCCAGCAGCCACGGGATGGGGCAGGGAAGCTACGAGCAGTACTTC. The J gene is TRBJ2-7, the V gene TRBV7-6; D is tentatively TRBD1 or TRBD2 (5 bases each). This CDR3 comprises 16 residues. Trimming stripped 5 bases from V and 3 bases from J, with 20 bases between. Germline V gene lookup returns CDR1 SGHVS and CDR2 FNYEAQ.

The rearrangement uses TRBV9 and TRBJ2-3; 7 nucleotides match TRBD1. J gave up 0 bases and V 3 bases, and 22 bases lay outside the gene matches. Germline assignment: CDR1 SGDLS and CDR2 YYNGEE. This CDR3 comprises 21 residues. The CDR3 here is CASSEAKDGQVFVSSTDTQYF. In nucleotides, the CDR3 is TGTGCCAGCAGCGAAGCTAAGGACGGACAGGTTTTCGTCTCTAGCACAGATACGCAGTATTTT.

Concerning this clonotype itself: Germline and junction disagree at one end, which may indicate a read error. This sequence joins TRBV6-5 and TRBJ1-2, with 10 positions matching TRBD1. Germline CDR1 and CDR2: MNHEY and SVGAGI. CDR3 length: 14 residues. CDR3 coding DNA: TGCGCCACTCATGGGGACAGGGGACTGTATGGCTACACCTTC. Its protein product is CATHGDRGLYGYTF.

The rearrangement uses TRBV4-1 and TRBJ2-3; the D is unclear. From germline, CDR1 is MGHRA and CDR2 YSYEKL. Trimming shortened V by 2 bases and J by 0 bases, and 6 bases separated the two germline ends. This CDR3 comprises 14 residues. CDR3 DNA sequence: TGCGCCAGCAGCCAATTAGACAGCACAGATACGCAGTATTTT. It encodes CASSQLDSTDTQYF.

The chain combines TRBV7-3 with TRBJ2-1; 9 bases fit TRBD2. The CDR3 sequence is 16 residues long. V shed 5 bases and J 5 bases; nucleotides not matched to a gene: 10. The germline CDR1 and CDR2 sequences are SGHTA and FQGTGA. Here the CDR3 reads CASSPKRGVRHNEQFF. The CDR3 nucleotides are TGTGCCAGCAGCCCAAAGCGGGGGGTCCGTCACAATGAGCAGTTCTTC.

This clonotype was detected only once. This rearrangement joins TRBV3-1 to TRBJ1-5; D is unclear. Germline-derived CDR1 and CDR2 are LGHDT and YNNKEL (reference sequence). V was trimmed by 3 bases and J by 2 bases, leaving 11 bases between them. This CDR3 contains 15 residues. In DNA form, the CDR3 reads TGTGCCAGCAGCCAGGGATGGGAGGGCAATCAGCCCCAGCATTTT. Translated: CASSQGWEGNQPQHF.

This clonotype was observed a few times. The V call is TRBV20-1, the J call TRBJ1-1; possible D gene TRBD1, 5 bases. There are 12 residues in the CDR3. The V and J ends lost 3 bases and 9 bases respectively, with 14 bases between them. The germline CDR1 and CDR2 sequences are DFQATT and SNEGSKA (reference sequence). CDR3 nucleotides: TGCAGTGCTAGGGGAATCAGGGAAAAAGCTTTCTTT. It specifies CSARGIREKAFF.

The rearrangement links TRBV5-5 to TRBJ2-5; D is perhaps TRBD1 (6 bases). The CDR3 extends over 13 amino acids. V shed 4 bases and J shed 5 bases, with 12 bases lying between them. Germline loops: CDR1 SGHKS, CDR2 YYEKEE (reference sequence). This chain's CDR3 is CASSTGTLETQYF. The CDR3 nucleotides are TGTGCCAGCAGCACAGGGACACTCGAGACCCAGTACTTC.

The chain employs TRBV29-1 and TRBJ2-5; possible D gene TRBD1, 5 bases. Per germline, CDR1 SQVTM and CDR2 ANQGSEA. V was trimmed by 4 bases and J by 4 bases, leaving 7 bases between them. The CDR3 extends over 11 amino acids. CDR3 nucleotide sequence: TGCAGCGTTGGACAGCGAGAGACCCAGTACTTC. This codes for CSVGQRETQYF.

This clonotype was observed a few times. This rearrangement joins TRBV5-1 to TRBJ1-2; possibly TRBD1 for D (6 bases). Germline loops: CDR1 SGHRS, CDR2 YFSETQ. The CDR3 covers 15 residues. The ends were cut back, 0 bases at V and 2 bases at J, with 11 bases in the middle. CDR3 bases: TGCGCCAGCAGCTTGGAAGGGGGAAGGAACTATGGCTACACCTTC. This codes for CASSLEGGRNYGYTF.

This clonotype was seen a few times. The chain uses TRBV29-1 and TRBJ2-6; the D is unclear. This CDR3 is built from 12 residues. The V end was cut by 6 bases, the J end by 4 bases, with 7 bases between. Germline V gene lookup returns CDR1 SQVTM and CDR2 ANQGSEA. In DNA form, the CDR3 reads TGCAGCGTGCGAGGAGGGGCCAACGTCCTGACTTTC. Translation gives CSVRGGANVLTF.

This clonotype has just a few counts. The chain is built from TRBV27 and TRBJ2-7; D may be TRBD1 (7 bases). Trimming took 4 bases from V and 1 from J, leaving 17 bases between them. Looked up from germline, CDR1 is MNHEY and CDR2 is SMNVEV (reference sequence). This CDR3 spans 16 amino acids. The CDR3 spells CASSSFDREVSYEQYF. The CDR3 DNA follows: TGTGCCAGCAGTTCCTTCGACAGGGAGGTTTCCTACGAGCAGTACTTC.

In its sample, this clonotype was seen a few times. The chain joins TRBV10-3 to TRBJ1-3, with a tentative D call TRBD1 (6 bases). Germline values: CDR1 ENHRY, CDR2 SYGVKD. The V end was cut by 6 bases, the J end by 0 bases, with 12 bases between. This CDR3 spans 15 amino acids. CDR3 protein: CAISPEGDSGNTIYF. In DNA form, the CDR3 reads TGTGCCATCAGCCCTGAGGGGGACTCTGGAAACACCATATATTTT.

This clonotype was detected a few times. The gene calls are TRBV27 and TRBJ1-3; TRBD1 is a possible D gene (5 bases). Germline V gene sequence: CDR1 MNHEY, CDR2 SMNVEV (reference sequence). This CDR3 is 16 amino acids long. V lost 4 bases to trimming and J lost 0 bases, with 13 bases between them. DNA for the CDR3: TGTGCCAGCAGTTACCCCATGGGGGGCTCTGGAAACACCATATATTTT. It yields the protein CASSYPMGGSGNTIYF.

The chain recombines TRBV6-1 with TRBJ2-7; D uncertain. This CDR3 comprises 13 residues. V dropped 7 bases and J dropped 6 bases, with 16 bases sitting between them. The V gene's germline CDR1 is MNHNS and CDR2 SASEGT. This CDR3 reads CASTQPARSEQYF. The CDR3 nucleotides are TGTGCCAGCACTCAACCCGCGCGGAGCGAGCAGTACTTC.

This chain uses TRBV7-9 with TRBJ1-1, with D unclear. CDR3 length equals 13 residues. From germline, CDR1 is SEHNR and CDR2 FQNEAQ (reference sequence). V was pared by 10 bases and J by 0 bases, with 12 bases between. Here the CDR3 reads CATNAAVNTEAFF. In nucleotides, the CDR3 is TGTGCCACCAATGCGGCGGTGAACACTGAAGCTTTCTTT. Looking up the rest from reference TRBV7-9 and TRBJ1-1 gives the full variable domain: DTGVSQNPRHKITKRGQNVTFRCDPISEHNRLYWYRQTLGQGPEFLTYFQNEAQLEKSRLLSDRFSAERPKGSFSTLEIQRTEQGDSAMYLCATNAAVNTEAFFGQGTRLTVV.

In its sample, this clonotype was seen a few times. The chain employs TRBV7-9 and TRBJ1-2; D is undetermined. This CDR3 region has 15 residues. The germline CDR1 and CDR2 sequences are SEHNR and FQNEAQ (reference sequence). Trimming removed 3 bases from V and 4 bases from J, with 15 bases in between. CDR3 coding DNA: TGTGCCAGCAGCTTTTCGGGCCCTTTTATCTATGGCTACACCTTC. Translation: CASSFSGPFIYGYTF.

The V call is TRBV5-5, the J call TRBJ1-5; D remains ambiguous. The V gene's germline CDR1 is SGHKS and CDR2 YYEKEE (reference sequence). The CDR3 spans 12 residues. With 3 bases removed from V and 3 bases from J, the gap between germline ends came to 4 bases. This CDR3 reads CASSSINQPQHF. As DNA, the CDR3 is TGTGCCAGCAGCTCTATCAATCAGCCCCAGCATTTT.

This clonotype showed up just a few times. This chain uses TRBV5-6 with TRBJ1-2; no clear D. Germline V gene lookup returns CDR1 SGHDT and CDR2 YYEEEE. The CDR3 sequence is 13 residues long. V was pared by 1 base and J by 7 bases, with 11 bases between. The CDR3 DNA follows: TGTGCCAGCAGCTTGTATGGAGAGCGTGGCTACACCTTC. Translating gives CASSLYGERGYTF.

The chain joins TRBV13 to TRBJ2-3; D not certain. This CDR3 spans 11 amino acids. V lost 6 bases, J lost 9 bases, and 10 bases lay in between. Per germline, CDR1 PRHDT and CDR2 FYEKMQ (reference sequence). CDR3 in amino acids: CASSPFLTQYF. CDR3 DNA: TGTGCCAGCAGTCCTTTTTTAACGCAGTATTTT.

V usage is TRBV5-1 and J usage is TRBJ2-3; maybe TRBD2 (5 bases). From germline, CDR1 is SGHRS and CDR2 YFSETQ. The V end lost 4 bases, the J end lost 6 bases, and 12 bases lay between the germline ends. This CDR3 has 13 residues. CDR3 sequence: CASSPTGYDTQYF. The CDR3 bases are TGCGCCAGCAGCCCTACGGGGTATGATACGCAGTATTTT.

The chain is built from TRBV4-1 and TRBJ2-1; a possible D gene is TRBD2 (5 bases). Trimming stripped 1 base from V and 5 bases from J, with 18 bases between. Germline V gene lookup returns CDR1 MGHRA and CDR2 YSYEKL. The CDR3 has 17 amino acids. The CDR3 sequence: CASSQVGGGPGDNEQFF. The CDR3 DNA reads TGCGCCAGCAGCCAAGTAGGAGGCGGTCCCGGAGACAATGAGCAGTTCTTC.

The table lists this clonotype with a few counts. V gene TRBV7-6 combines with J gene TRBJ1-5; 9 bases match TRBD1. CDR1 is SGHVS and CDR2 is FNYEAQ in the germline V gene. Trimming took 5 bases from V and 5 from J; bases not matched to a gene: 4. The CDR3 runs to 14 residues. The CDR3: CASSRQGGDQPQHF. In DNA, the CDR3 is TGTGCCAGCAGCCGACAGGGGGGGGATCAGCCCCAGCATTTT.

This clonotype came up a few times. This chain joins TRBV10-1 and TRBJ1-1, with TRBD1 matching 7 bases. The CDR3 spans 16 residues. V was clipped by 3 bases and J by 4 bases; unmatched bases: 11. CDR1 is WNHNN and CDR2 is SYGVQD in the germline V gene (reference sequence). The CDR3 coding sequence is TGCGCCAGCAGTGAAATACAGGGGTCGGAGATCACTGAAGCTTTCTTT. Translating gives CASSEIQGSEITEAFF.

The CDR3 spells CASSIAPDTQYF. The CDR3 nucleotides read TGTGCCAGCAGTATAGCTCCAGATACGCAGTATTTT. V gene TRBV6-5 combines with J gene TRBJ2-3; D unresolved. Germline V gene data show CDR1 as MNHEY and CDR2 as SVGAGI. The CDR3 spans 12 residues. The germline V and J ends were trimmed by 5 bases and 4 bases, with 7 bases remaining between them.

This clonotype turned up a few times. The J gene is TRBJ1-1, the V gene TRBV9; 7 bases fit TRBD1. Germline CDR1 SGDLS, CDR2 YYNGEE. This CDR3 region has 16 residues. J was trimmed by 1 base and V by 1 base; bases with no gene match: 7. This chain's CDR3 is CASSVLGGNGNTEAFF. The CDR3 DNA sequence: TGTGCCAGCAGCGTACTAGGGGGCAACGGGAACACTGAAGCTTTCTTT.